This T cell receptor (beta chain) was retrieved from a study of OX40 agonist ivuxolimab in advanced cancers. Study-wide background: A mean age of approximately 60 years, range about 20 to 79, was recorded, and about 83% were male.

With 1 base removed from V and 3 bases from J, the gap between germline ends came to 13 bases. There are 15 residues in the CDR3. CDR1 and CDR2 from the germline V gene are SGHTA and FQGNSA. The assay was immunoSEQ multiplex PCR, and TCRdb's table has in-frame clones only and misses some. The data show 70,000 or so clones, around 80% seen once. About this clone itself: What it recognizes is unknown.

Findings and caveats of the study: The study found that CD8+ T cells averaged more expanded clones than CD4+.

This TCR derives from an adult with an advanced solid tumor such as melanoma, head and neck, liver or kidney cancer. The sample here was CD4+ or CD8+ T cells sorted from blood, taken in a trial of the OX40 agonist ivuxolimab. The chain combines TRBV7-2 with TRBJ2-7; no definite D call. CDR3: CASSLEADSGYEQYF. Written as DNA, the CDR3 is TGTGCCAGCAGCTTAGAAGCAGACTCGGGCTACGAGCAGTACTTC.